The next 6 T cell receptor beta chains were all read from a single sample in a study of CD8+ T cells in alopecia areata (dated by TCRdb to the late 2010s). Library generation was performed with the immunoSEQ multiplex PCR assay. RNA was extracted from all samples and reverse transcribed into cDNA as template for TCR sequencing. TCRdb obtained this table from immuneACCESS and retained in-frame rearrangements with V and J assigned. These tables miss some clones; where compared with another copy, unresolved V genes account for less than half of the shortfall, and the remainder is unexplained. The sample table shows 150,000 or so clones, and 55% are seen once. The top ten clones comprise around 4.8% of the sample. Sequencing was performed on CD4+ T cells sorted from blood. The receptors shown here come from a human donor in good health.

The rearrangement links TRBV28 to TRBJ1-2; D gene ambiguous. Between the trimmed V and J ends, which lost 4 bases and 2 bases, there was a span of 14 bases. The CDR3 spans 15 residues. The germline CDR1 and CDR2 sequences are MDHEN and SYDVKM. The DNA of the CDR3 is TGTGCCAGCAGTTCCTCAACGACCGTGAACTATGGCTACACCTTC. Encoded protein: CASSSSTTVNYGYTF.

This chain links TRBV11-2 with TRBJ2-7, with 8 bases lining up with TRBD1. The CDR3 runs to 13 residues. V lost 4 bases, J lost 6 bases, and 5 bases stayed unmatched. Germline lookup yields CDR1 SGHAT and CDR2 FQNNGV. CDR3 in amino acids: CASSSQGQGEQYF. CDR3 bases: TGTGCCAGCAGCTCCCAAGGACAGGGCGAGCAGTACTTC.

The CDR3 reads CASSLSVFGFYEQYF. DNA for the CDR3: TGCGCCAGCAGCCTGTCCGTGTTCGGGTTCTACGAGCAGTACTTC. The chain has TRBV5-1 and TRBJ2-7; D gene uncertain. This CDR3 region has 15 residues. Deletions cut 4 bases from V and 3 bases from J, with 17 bases between. Germline V lookup: CDR1 SGHRS, CDR2 YFSETQ.

This clone was detected only a few times. The genes are TRBV11-3 and TRBJ2-3; weak D call: TRBD1 (7 bases). The CDR3 consists of 15 residues. Trimming pared 5 bases from V and 2 bases from J, leaving 14 bases between. The germline V gene encodes CDR1 SGHNT and CDR2 YENEEA. The CDR3 DNA is TGTGCCAGCAGCCCAGGGGGAGGACCCACAGATACGCAGTATTTT. Residues: CASSPGGGPTDTQYF.

This clone was seen once. The chain recombines TRBV5-1 with TRBJ1-2; no clear D gene. The germline V gene has CDR1 SGHRS and CDR2 YFSETQ. There are 15 residues in the CDR3. V lost 3 bases to trimming and J lost 2 bases, with 14 bases between them. The CDR3 bases are TGCGCCAGCAGCTCGAACAGCGGAGGCAACTATGGCTACACCTTC. Its protein product is CASSSNSGGNYGYTF.

V gene TRBV30 combines with J gene TRBJ1-1; D call uncertain. The V gene lost 5 bases and the J gene lost 0 bases, with 10 bases spanning the gap. CDR1 and CDR2 (germline): GTSNPN, SVGIG (reference sequence). The CDR3 totals 13 residues. The CDR3 DNA follows: TGTGCCTGGGCGTCCGGAGTGAACACTGAAGCTTTCTTT. Encoded protein: CAWASGVNTEAFF.